Listed below are T cell receptor beta chains from one sample, sequenced in a study of human versus mouse CDR3 diversity and MHC coevolution. Here immunoSEQ multiplex PCR was the method, and the copy in TCRdb shows in-frame clones only, minus some. The sample carries tens of thousands of clones, approximately 90% recorded once. The specimen was naive CD4+ T cells from blood. The receptors were sampled from a person aged 30 to 69 in good health. The CDR3 runs from the conserved cysteine through the conserved F or W. The D gene is left open where the match is weak.

d_gene	v_gene	j_gene	CDR3aa	CDR3nt
.	TRBV30	TRBJ2-2	CAWTRDINTGELFF	TGTGCCTGGACCCGGGACATTAACACCGGGGAGCTGTTTTTT
.	TRBV7-2	TRBJ2-3	CATGRGLLTDTQYF	TGTGCCACTGGGCGGGGGCTACTCACAGATACGCAGTATTTT
.	TRBV5-1	TRBJ2-1	CASSTGGGRVTVGNEQFF	TGCGCCAGCAGCACTGGGGGCGGTAGGGTAACGGTCGGCAATGAGCAGTTCTTC
TRBD2	TRBV5-1	TRBJ2-7	CASSLGGLASYEQYF	TGCGCCAGCAGCTTGGGTGGACTAGCGAGCTACGAGCAGTACTTC
.	TRBV18	TRBJ2-3	CASSPPIRDFPPDTQYF	TGTGCCAGCTCACCACCGATCCGGGACTTCCCCCCAGATACGCAGTATTTT
.	TRBV11-2	TRBJ2-1	CASSPQGEQFF	TGTGCCAGCAGCCCCCAGGGAGAGCAGTTCTTC
TRBD1	TRBV7-9	TRBJ1-1	CASSRTGAEAFF	TGTGCCAGCAGCCGCACAGGGGCTGAAGCTTTCTTT
TRBD2	TRBV5-1	TRBJ2-7	CASSSRRGEGEQYF	TGCGCCAGCAGCTCAAGGCGCGGGGAGGGCGAGCAGTACTTC
TRBD2	TRBV19	TRBJ2-1	CASAGGGGTVHNEQFF	TGTGCCAGTGCGGGAGGCGGGGGGACGGTTCACAATGAGCAGTTCTTC
TRBD1	TRBV11-2	TRBJ1-1	CASSAQGVNTEAFF	TGTGCCAGCAGCGCACAGGGGGTGAACACTGAAGCTTTCTTT